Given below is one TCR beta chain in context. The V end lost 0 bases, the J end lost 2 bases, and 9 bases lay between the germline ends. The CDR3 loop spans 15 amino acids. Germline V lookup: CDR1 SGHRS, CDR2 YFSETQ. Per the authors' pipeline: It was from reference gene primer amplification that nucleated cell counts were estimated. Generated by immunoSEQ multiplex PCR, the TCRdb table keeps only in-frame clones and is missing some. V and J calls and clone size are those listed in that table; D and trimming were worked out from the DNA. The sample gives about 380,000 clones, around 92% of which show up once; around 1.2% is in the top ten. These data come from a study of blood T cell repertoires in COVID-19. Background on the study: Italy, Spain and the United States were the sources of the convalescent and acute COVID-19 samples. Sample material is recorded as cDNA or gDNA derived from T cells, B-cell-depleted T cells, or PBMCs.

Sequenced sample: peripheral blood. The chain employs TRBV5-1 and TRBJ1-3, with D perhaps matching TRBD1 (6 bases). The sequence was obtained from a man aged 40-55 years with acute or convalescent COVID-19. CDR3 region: CASSLAQGAGNTIYF. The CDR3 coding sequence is TGCGCCAGCAGCTTGGCACAGGGAGCTGGAAACACCATATATTTT.